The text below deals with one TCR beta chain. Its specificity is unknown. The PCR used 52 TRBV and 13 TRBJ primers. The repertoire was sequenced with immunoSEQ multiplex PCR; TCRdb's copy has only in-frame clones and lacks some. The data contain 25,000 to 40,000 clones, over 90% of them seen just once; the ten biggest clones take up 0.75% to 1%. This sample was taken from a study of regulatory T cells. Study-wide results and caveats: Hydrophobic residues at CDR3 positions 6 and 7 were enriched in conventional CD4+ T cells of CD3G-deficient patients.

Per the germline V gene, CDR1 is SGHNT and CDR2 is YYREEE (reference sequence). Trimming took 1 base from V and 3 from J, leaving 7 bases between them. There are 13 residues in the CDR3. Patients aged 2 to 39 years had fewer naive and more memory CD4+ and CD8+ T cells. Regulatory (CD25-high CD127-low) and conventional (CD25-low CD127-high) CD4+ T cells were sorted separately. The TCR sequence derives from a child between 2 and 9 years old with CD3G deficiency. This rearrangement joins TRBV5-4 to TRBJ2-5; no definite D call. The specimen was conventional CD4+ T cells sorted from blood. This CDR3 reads CASSLRAEETQYF. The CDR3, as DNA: TGTGCCAGCAGCTTGCGGGCAGAAGAGACCCAGTACTTC.